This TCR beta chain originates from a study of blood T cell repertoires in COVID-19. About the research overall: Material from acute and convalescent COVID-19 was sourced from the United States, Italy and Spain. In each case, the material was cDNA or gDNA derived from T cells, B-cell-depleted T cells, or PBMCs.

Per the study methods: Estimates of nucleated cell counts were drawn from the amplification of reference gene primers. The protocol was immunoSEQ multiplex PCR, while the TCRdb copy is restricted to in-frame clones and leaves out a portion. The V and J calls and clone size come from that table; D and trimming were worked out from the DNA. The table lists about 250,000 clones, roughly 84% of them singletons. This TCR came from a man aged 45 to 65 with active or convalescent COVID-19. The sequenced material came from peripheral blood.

This CDR3 is CASGLRVDTEAFF. The CDR3 coding sequence is TGTGCCTCGGGACTCCGGGTGGATACTGAAGCTTTCTTT. The J gene is TRBJ1-1, the V gene TRBV30; TRBD1 is a possible D gene (5 bases). The CDR3 spans 13 residues. Germline V gene lookup returns CDR1 GTSNPN and CDR2 SVGIG (reference sequence). V shed 7 bases and J shed 5 bases, with 17 bases lying between them.